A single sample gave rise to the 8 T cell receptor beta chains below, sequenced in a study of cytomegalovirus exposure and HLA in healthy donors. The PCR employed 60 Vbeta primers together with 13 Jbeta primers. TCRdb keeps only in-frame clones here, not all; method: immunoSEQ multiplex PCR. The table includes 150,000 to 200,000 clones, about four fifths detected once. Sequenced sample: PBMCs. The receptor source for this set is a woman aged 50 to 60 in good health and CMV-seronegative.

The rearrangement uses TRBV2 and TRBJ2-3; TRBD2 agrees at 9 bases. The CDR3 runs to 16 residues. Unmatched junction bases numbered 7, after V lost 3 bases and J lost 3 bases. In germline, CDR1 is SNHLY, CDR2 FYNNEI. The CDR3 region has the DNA TGTGCCAGCAGTGACGTCAGCGGGAGGAGAACAGATACGCAGTATTTT. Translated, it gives CASSDVSGRRTDTQYF.

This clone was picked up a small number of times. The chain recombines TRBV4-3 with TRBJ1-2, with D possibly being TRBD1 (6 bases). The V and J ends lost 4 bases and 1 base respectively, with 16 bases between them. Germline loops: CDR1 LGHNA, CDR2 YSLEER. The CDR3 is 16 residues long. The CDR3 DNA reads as TGCGCCAGCAGCCTCCTGGGGGGAGGGGGTAACTATGGCTACACCTTC. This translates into CASSLLGGGGNYGYTF.

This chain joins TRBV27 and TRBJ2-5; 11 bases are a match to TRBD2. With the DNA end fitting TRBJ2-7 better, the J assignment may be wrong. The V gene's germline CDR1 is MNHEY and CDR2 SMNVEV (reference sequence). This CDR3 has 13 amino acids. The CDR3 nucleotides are TGTGCCAGCAACCCTAGCGGGAGGAGCGAGCAGTACTTC. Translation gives CASNPSGRSEQYF.

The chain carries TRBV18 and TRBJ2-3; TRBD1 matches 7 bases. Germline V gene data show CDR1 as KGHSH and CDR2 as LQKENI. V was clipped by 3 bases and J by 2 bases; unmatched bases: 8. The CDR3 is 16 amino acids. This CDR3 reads CASSPARTGDTDTQYF. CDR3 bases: TGTGCCAGCTCACCGGCCAGAACAGGGGACACAGATACGCAGTATTTT.

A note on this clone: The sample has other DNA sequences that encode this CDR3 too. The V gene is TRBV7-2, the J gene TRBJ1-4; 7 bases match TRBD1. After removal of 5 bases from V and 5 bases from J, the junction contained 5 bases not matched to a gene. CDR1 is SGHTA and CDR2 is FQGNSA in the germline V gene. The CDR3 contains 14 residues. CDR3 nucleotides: TGTGCCAGCAGCCTTACAGGGGCGAATGAAAAACTGTTTTTT. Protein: CASSLTGANEKLFF. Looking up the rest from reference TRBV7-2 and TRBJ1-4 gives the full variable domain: GAGVSQSPSNKVTEKGKDVELRCDPISGHTALYWYRQSLGQGLEFLIYFQGNSAPDKSGLPSDRFSAERTGGSVSTLTIQRTQQEDSAVYLCASSLTGANEKLFFGSGTQLSVL.

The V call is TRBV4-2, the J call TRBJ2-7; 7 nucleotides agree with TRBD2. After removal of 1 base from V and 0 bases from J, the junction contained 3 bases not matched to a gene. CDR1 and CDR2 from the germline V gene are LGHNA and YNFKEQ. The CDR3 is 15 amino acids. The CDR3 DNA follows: TGTGCCAGCAGCCAAGGTGGGGACTACTCCTACGAGCAGTACTTC. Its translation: CASSQGGDYSYEQYF.

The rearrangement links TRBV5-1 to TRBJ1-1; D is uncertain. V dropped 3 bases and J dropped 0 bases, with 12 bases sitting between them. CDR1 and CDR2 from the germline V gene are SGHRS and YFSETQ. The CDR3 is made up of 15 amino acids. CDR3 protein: CASSSQPSVNTEAFF. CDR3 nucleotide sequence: TGCGCCAGCAGCTCGCAACCCAGCGTGAACACTGAAGCTTTCTTT. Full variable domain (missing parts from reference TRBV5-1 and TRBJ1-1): KAGVTQTPRYLIKTRGQQVTLSCSPISGHRSVSWYQQTPGQGLQFLFEYFSETQRNKGNFPGRFSGRQFSNSRSEMNVSTLELGDSALYLCASSSQPSVNTEAFFGQGTRLTVV.

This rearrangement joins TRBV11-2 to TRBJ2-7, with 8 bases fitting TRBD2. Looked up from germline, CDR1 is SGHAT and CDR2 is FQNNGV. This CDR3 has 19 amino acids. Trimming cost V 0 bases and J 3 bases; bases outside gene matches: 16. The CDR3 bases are TGTGCCAGCAGCTTAGAGCCCTCGAGGCTAGCGGGCAGCAACTACGAGCAGTACTTC. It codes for CASSLEPSRLAGSNYEQYF.